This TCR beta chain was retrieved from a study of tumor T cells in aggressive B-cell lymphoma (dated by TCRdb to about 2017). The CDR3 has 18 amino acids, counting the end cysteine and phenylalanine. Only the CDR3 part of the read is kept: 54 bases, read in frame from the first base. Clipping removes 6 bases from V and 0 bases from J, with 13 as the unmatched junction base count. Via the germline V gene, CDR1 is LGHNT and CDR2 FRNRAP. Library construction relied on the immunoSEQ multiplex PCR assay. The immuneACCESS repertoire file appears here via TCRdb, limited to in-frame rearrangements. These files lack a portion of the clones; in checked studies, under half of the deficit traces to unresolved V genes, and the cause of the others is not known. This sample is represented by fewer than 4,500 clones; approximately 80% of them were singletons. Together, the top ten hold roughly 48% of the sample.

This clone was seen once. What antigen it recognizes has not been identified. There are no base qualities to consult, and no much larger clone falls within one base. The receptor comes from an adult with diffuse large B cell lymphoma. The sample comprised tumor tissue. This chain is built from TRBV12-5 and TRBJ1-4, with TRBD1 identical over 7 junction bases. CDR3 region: CASGSPGQQFATNEKLFF. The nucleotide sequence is TGTGCTAGTGGGTCCCCGGGACAGCAATTTGCAACTAATGAAAAACTGTTTTTT. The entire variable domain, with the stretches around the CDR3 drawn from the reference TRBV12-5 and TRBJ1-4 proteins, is DARVTQTPRHKVTEMGQEVTMRCQPILGHNTVFWYRQTMMQGLELLAYFRNRAPLDDSGMPKDRFSAEMPDATLATLKIQPSEPRDSAVYFCASGSPGQQFATNEKLFFGSGTQLSVL.